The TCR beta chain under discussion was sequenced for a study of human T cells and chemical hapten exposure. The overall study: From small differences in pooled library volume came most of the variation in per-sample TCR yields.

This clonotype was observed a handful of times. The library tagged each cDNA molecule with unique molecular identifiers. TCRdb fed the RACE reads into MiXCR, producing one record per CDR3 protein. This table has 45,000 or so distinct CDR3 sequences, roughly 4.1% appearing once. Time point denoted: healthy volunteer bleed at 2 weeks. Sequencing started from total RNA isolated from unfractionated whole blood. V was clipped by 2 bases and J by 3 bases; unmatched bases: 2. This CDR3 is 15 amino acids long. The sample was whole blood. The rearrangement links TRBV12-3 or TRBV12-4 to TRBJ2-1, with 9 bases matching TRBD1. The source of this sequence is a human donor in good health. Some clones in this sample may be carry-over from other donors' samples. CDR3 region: CASSLMTGGYNEQFF. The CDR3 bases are TGTGCCAGCAGTTTAATGACAGGGGGCTACAATGAGCAGTTCTTC.